These T cell receptor beta chains were read from a single sample in a study of control samples from healthy donors and cancer patients. Using immunoSEQ multiplex PCR, the repertoire was profiled, and TCRdb retains in-frame clones only, with some absent. The top ten clones hold over 5.5% of a sample with roughly 450,000 clones, more than 80% of them seen once. The sequenced sample was PBMCs. All receptors come from a man aged 40-50 years with head and neck cancer. CDR3s include the opening cysteine and the closing phenylalanine or tryptophan. The order of the fields is V gene, J gene, clone size, D gene, CDR3 protein, CDR3 DNA. A D gene is named only where the DNA matches it firmly. Expanded clones get a size class; other rows say once, few or many, or leave the size out.

V gene: TRBV28
J gene: TRBJ2-6
clone size: -
D gene: TRBD1
CDR3 protein: CASSRDRGQTYSGANVLTF
CDR3 DNA: TGTGCCAGCAGCAGAGACAGGGGGCAAACCTACTCTGGGGCCAACGTCCTGACTTTC

V gene: TRBV2
J gene: TRBJ1-1
clone size: -
D gene: TRBD1
CDR3 protein: CASTPGQAGPEAFF
CDR3 DNA: TGTGCCAGCACCCCGGGACAGGCGGGCCCTGAAGCTTTCTTT

V gene: TRBV19
J gene: TRBJ2-7
clone size: -
D gene: -
CDR3 protein: CASGKRETYEQYF
CDR3 DNA: TGTGCCAGTGGTAAGCGCGAGACCTACGAGCAGTACTTC

V gene: TRBV11-2
J gene: TRBJ2-7
clone size: -
D gene: -
CDR3 protein: CASSLGPSTPYEQYF
CDR3 DNA: TGTGCCAGCAGCTTAGGACCTTCTACCCCCTACGAGCAGTACTTC

V gene: TRBV19
J gene: TRBJ2-7
clone size: -
D gene: -
CDR3 protein: CASSLDRTYEQYF
CDR3 DNA: TGTGCCAGTAGTTTGGACAGAACCTACGAGCAGTACTTC

V gene: TRBV28
J gene: TRBJ2-1
clone size: -
D gene: TRBD2
CDR3 protein: CASSPPGLAGGPNEQFF
CDR3 DNA: TGTGCCAGCAGTCCACCGGGACTAGCGGGAGGGCCTAATGAGCAGTTCTTC

V gene: TRBV12-3/TRBV12-4
J gene: TRBJ1-2
clone size: -
D gene: TRBD1
CDR3 protein: CASRLQGVGYTF
CDR3 DNA: TGTGCCAGCAGGCTGCAGGGGGTTGGCTACACCTTC

V gene: TRBV7-9
J gene: TRBJ2-7
clone size: -
D gene: -
CDR3 protein: CASSFRDFTYEQYF
CDR3 DNA: TGTGCCAGCAGCTTTAGGGACTTTACCTACGAGCAGTACTTC

V gene: TRBV6-6
J gene: TRBJ1-4
clone size: -
D gene: -
CDR3 protein: CASSRSGRGAGEKLFF
CDR3 DNA: TGTGCCAGCAGCCGATCGGGGAGGGGGGCAGGTGAAAAACTGTTTTTT

V gene: TRBV11-3
J gene: TRBJ2-2
clone size: -
D gene: TRBD2
CDR3 protein: CASSPGGGNTGELFF
CDR3 DNA: TGTGCCAGCAGCCCTGGGGGGGGTAACACCGGGGAGCTGTTTTTT

V gene: TRBV25-1
J gene: TRBJ2-1
clone size: -
D gene: -
CDR3 protein: CASSLPEQFF
CDR3 DNA: TGTGCCAGCAGTCTGCCTGAGCAGTTCTTC

V gene: TRBV18
J gene: TRBJ2-5
clone size: -
D gene: -
CDR3 protein: CASYQIETQYF
CDR3 DNA: TGTGCCAGCTACCAGATAGAGACCCAGTACTTC

V gene: TRBV30
J gene: TRBJ1-2
clone size: -
D gene: TRBD1
CDR3 protein: CAWSSGGGYTF
CDR3 DNA: TGTGCCTGGAGTTCAGGGGGTGGCTACACCTTC

V gene: TRBV5-1
J gene: TRBJ1-1
clone size: -
D gene: -
CDR3 protein: CASSLQGGGNTEAFF
CDR3 DNA: TGCGCCAGCAGCCTTCAAGGGGGTGGGAACACTGAAGCTTTCTTT

V gene: TRBV20-1
J gene: TRBJ1-1
clone size: -
D gene: -
CDR3 protein: CSASGVNTEAFF
CDR3 DNA: TGCAGTGCTAGTGGGGTGAACACTGAAGCTTTCTTT

V gene: TRBV6-5
J gene: TRBJ2-1
clone size: -
D gene: TRBD2
CDR3 protein: CASNLAGGLNEQFF
CDR3 DNA: TGTGCCAGCAACCTAGCGGGAGGGCTGAATGAGCAGTTCTTC

V gene: TRBV3-1/TRBV3-2
J gene: TRBJ2-5
clone size: -
D gene: -
CDR3 protein: CASSQQALQETQYF
CDR3 DNA: TGTGCCAGCAGCCAACAGGCGCTCCAAGAGACCCAGTACTTC

V gene: TRBV12-3/TRBV12-4
J gene: TRBJ1-2
clone size: once
D gene: -
CDR3 protein: CASSLKPLGYTF
CDR3 DNA: TGTGCCAGCAGTTTGAAACCTTTAGGCTACACCTTC

V gene: TRBV28
J gene: TRBJ1-1
clone size: -
D gene: TRBD1
CDR3 protein: CASSPYLDRGHVEAFF
CDR3 DNA: TGTGCCAGCAGTCCCTATCTCGACAGGGGGCATGTCGAAGCTTTCTTT

V gene: TRBV6-2/TRBV6-3
J gene: TRBJ1-2
clone size: -
D gene: -
CDR3 protein: CASSWTQQGLGYGYTF
CDR3 DNA: TGTGCCAGCAGTTGGACCCAACAGGGACTTGGCTATGGCTACACCTTC

V gene: TRBV29-1
J gene: TRBJ2-3
clone size: -
D gene: TRBD2
CDR3 protein: CSVVMGGGAVVQYF
CDR3 DNA: TGCAGCGTTGTCATGGGGGGAGGGGCTGTAGTGCAGTATTTT

V gene: TRBV14
J gene: TRBJ2-2
clone size: -
D gene: -
CDR3 protein: CASSQDLTGELFF
CDR3 DNA: TGTGCCAGCAGCCAAGACCTCACCGGGGAGCTGTTTTTT

V gene: TRBV7-2
J gene: TRBJ2-7
clone size: -
D gene: TRBD1
CDR3 protein: CASSNRQGPYEQYF
CDR3 DNA: TGTGCCAGCAGCAACAGACAGGGGCCCTACGAGCAGTACTTC

V gene: TRBV7-9
J gene: TRBJ1-1
clone size: once
D gene: -
CDR3 protein: CASSPGANTEAFF
CDR3 DNA: TGTGCCAGCAGCCCAGGAGCAAACACTGAAGCTTTCTTT

V gene: TRBV6-2/TRBV6-3
J gene: TRBJ2-7
clone size: -
D gene: -
CDR3 protein: CASSYSRAGSYEQYF
CDR3 DNA: TGTGCCAGCAGTTACTCGAGGGCAGGCTCCTACGAGCAGTACTTC

V gene: TRBV6-6
J gene: TRBJ1-1
clone size: -
D gene: -
CDR3 protein: CASSFGTQAFF
CDR3 DNA: TGTGCCAGCAGTTTTGGAACGCAAGCTTTCTTT

V gene: TRBV18
J gene: TRBJ1-5
clone size: once
D gene: TRBD1
CDR3 protein: CASSPLPGQDNQPQHF
CDR3 DNA: TGTGCCAGCTCACCCTTGCCGGGACAGGACAATCAGCCCCAGCATTTT

V gene: TRBV6-4
J gene: TRBJ2-3
clone size: -
D gene: -
CDR3 protein: CASSPTGSGTDTQYF
CDR3 DNA: TGTGCCAGCAGTCCTACAGGGAGCGGCACAGATACGCAGTATTTT

V gene: TRBV6-4
J gene: TRBJ2-2
clone size: -
D gene: -
CDR3 protein: CASSVRDGANTGELFF
CDR3 DNA: TGTGCCAGCAGTGTCCGGGACGGGGCGAACACCGGGGAGCTGTTTTTT

V gene: TRBV21-1
J gene: TRBJ2-1
clone size: -
D gene: -
CDR3 protein: CASSKIKGSYNEQFF
CDR3 DNA: TGTGCCAGCAGCAAAATTAAGGGCTCCTACAATGAGCAGTTCTTC

V gene: TRBV2
J gene: TRBJ2-1
clone size: -
D gene: TRBD2
CDR3 protein: CASSDGATSGFSYNEQFF
CDR3 DNA: TGTGCCAGCAGTGATGGTGCGACTAGCGGGTTCTCCTACAATGAGCAGTTCTTC

V gene: TRBV3-1/TRBV3-2
J gene: TRBJ2-7
clone size: -
D gene: TRBD1
CDR3 protein: CASSILSGQGYEQYF
CDR3 DNA: TGTGCCAGCAGCATTCTATCGGGACAGGGGTACGAGCAGTACTTC

V gene: TRBV28
J gene: TRBJ1-2
clone size: -
D gene: -
CDR3 protein: CASSLIQGNYGYTF
CDR3 DNA: TGTGCCAGCAGTTTAATACAGGGTAACTATGGCTACACCTTC

V gene: TRBV19
J gene: TRBJ2-7
clone size: -
D gene: TRBD1
CDR3 protein: CASSRQGATSEQYF
CDR3 DNA: TGTGCCAGTAGTAGACAGGGGGCAACTAGCGAGCAGTACTTC

V gene: TRBV4-1
J gene: TRBJ1-3
clone size: once
D gene: -
CDR3 protein: CASSHLLATVLSGNTIYF
CDR3 DNA: TGCGCCAGCAGCCACCTTCTCGCGACCGTTCTCTCTGGAAACACCATATATTTT

V gene: TRBV12-3/TRBV12-4
J gene: TRBJ1-2
clone size: -
D gene: TRBD1
CDR3 protein: CASSPGTGFGYTF
CDR3 DNA: TGTGCCAGCAGCCCCGGGACAGGGTTTGGCTACACCTTC

V gene: TRBV12-3/TRBV12-4
J gene: TRBJ1-3
clone size: -
D gene: TRBD1
CDR3 protein: CASRSTGRNTIYF
CDR3 DNA: TGTGCCAGCAGATCGACAGGGCGAAACACCATATATTTT

V gene: TRBV14
J gene: TRBJ2-1
clone size: -
D gene: -
CDR3 protein: CASSQDPGDNEQFF
CDR3 DNA: TGTGCCAGCAGCCAAGATCCAGGGGACAATGAGCAGTTCTTC

V gene: TRBV11-3
J gene: TRBJ2-1
clone size: -
D gene: -
CDR3 protein: CASSLRAGIYNEQFF
CDR3 DNA: TGTGCCAGCAGCTTGAGAGCCGGGATTTACAATGAGCAGTTCTTC

V gene: TRBV6-6
J gene: TRBJ2-1
clone size: -
D gene: -
CDR3 protein: CASRNRDYNEQFF
CDR3 DNA: TGTGCCAGCCGGAACAGGGACTACAATGAGCAGTTCTTC

V gene: TRBV10-2
J gene: TRBJ2-7
clone size: -
D gene: TRBD2
CDR3 protein: CASSVSLAGASSYEQYF
CDR3 DNA: TGCGCCAGCAGTGTTTCACTAGCGGGAGCCAGCTCCTACGAGCAGTACTTC

V gene: TRBV5-8
J gene: TRBJ2-6
clone size: once
D gene: -
CDR3 protein: CASRWGSGANVLTF
CDR3 DNA: TGTGCCAGCAGATGGGGATCTGGGGCCAACGTCCTGACTTTC

V gene: TRBV29-1
J gene: TRBJ2-1
clone size: -
D gene: TRBD2
CDR3 protein: CSVELSWTSGSRYNEQFF
CDR3 DNA: TGCAGCGTTGAGTTATCTTGGACTAGCGGATCTCGATACAATGAGCAGTTCTTC

V gene: TRBV5-1
J gene: TRBJ2-3
clone size: -
D gene: -
CDR3 protein: CASSLSTDTQYF
CDR3 DNA: TGCGCCAGCAGCCTTAGCACAGATACGCAGTATTTT

V gene: TRBV19
J gene: TRBJ1-2
clone size: -
D gene: -
CDR3 protein: CASMAYREGANYGYTF
CDR3 DNA: TGTGCCAGTATGGCTTACAGGGAGGGAGCGAACTATGGCTACACCTTC

V gene: TRBV30
J gene: TRBJ2-5
clone size: -
D gene: -
CDR3 protein: CAWTSGTGETQYF
CDR3 DNA: TGTGCCTGGACTTCCGGGACTGGAGAGACCCAGTACTTC

V gene: TRBV19
J gene: TRBJ2-6
clone size: -
D gene: -
CDR3 protein: CASSINQARSGANVLTF
CDR3 DNA: TGTGCCAGTAGTATTAACCAGGCTCGCTCTGGGGCCAACGTCCTGACTTTC

V gene: TRBV5-1
J gene: TRBJ2-1
clone size: -
D gene: TRBD1
CDR3 protein: CASSRVGQGSSYNEQFF
CDR3 DNA: TGCGCCAGCAGCCGAGTTGGACAGGGAAGCTCCTACAATGAGCAGTTCTTC

V gene: TRBV4-3
J gene: TRBJ1-5
clone size: many
D gene: -
CDR3 protein: CASSQDLSFLGQPQHF
CDR3 DNA: TGCGCCAGCAGCCAAGATCTCAGCTTTTTAGGTCAGCCCCAGCATTTT

V gene: TRBV5-6
J gene: TRBJ2-7
clone size: -
D gene: -
CDR3 protein: CASSFLQGMGEQYF
CDR3 DNA: TGTGCCAGCAGCTTTCTCCAGGGAATGGGCGAGCAGTACTTC

V gene: TRBV28
J gene: TRBJ1-1
clone size: -
D gene: TRBD1
CDR3 protein: CASRDPGQGNTEAFF
CDR3 DNA: TGTGCCAGCAGGGATCCGGGACAGGGGAACACTGAAGCTTTCTTT

V gene: TRBV10-2
J gene: TRBJ2-7
clone size: -
D gene: -
CDR3 protein: CASSEAPVGAYEQYF
CDR3 DNA: TGCGCCAGCAGTGAGGCTCCGGTCGGAGCCTACGAGCAGTACTTC

V gene: TRBV15
J gene: TRBJ1-3
clone size: -
D gene: -
CDR3 protein: CATSRQRSGNTIYF
CDR3 DNA: TGTGCCACCAGCAGACAGCGCTCTGGAAACACCATATATTTT

V gene: TRBV5-6
J gene: TRBJ1-1
clone size: once
D gene: -
CDR3 protein: CASSRPRGNTEAFF
CDR3 DNA: TGTGCCAGCAGCCGTCCCCGGGGGAACACTGAAGCTTTCTTT

V gene: TRBV14
J gene: TRBJ2-1
clone size: -
D gene: -
CDR3 protein: CASSQAIFLNEQFF
CDR3 DNA: TGTGCCAGCAGCCAAGCAATCTTTTTAAACGAGCAGTTCTTC

V gene: TRBV4-3
J gene: TRBJ1-3
clone size: -
D gene: -
CDR3 protein: CASSQALAGPPSTTIYF
CDR3 DNA: TGCGCCAGCAGCCAAGCCCTAGCAGGGCCCCCTTCAACCACCATATATTTT